The next 28 T cell receptor beta chains were all read from a single sample in a study of T-cell memory formation after mild COVID-19. One entry per CDR3 protein results from TCRdb running MiXCR on the 5' RACE reads. The sample records approximately 560,000 distinct CDR3 sequences, 15% to 20% being singletons. The sample comprised PBMCs or a T cell subset sorted from them (not recorded which). The receptors were gathered from an adult woman who had mild COVID-19 (a few samples of this study predate the infection). Cell type and time point are not known.

This clonotype showed up just a few times. The rearrangement links TRBV7-9 to TRBJ2-5, with 10 positions matching TRBD2. Germline trimming cut 5 bases from V and 2 bases from J; bases unmatched to any gene: 11. CDR3 length equals 17 residues. Germline CDR1 reads SEHNR; CDR2 reads FQNEAQ (reference sequence). This chain's CDR3 is CASSGPGSGGLQETQYF. The CDR3 region has the DNA TGTGCCAGCAGCGGCCCCGGTAGCGGGGGGCTACAAGAGACCCAGTACTTC.

The rearrangement uses TRBV5-4 and TRBJ1-1; D gene ambiguous. CDR1 SGHNT and CDR2 YYREEE come from the germline V gene (reference sequence). V was shortened by 2 bases and J by 0 bases, with 14 bases between the two germline ends. The CDR3 has 16 amino acids. CDR3 amino acids: CASSLRRALMNTEAFF. In nucleotides, the CDR3 is TGTGCCAGCAGCTTAAGGCGGGCCCTCATGAACACTGAAGCTTTCTTT.

The chain has TRBV5-1 and TRBJ2-7, with 7 positions matching TRBD1. CDR1 is SGHRS and CDR2 is YFSETQ in the germline V gene. The V segment lost 5 bases and the J segment 3 bases; nucleotides outside the gene matches: 2. The CDR3 covers 12 residues. The DNA of the CDR3 is TGCGCCAGCAGGGGGACAGACTACGAGCAGTACTTC. Translation: CASRGTDYEQYF.

This chain joins TRBV29-1 and TRBJ2-3; 7 bases align to TRBD2. CDR1 and CDR2 (germline): SQVTM, ANQGSEA. V trimming: 4 bases; J trimming: 6 bases; junction bases outside the gene matches: 4. This CDR3 comprises 12 residues. The CDR3 loop is CSVVGLEDTQYF. The CDR3, as DNA: TGCAGCGTTGTAGGACTAGAGGATACGCAGTATTTT.

The chain is built from TRBV12-3 or TRBV12-4 and TRBJ1-2; D unresolved. The CDR3 is 13 residues long. V gave up 0 bases and J gave up 4 bases, with 6 bases separating them. The CDR3 coding sequence is TGTGCCAGCAGTTTAGCAGAAATCTATGGCTACACCTTC. This translates into CASSLAEIYGYTF.

The chain joins TRBV5-5 to TRBJ2-3, with D perhaps matching TRBD2 (6 bases). V was pared by 5 bases and J by 0 bases, with 16 bases between. This CDR3 spans 16 amino acids. The germline gives CDR1 SGHKS, CDR2 YYEKEE (reference sequence). This CDR3 reads CASRRDLHPSTDTQYF. The CDR3 coding sequence is TGTGCCAGCAGGCGGGACCTGCATCCTAGCACAGATACGCAGTATTTT.

The chain has TRBV24-1 and TRBJ1-1; 8 positions match TRBD1. Germline V gives CDR1 KGHDR, CDR2 SFDVKD. The CDR3 covers 16 residues. J was trimmed by 1 base and V by 4 bases; bases with no gene match: 7. The CDR3 sequence: CATSDPRQGQNTEAFF. As DNA, the CDR3 is TGTGCCACCAGTGACCCTAGACAGGGGCAGAACACTGAAGCTTTCTTT.

The J gene is TRBJ2-1, the V gene TRBV5-1; the D gene could be TRBD1 or TRBD2 (5 bases each). CDR3 length: 16 amino acids. CDR1 is SGHRS and CDR2 is YFSETQ in the germline V gene. The V and J ends lost 4 bases and 0 bases respectively, with 14 bases between them. CDR3 loop: CASSLIAGSSYNEQFF. The CDR3 nucleotides are TGCGCCAGCAGCCTAATTGCAGGGAGCTCCTACAATGAGCAGTTCTTC.

This clonotype occurred many times. This sequence joins TRBV23-1 and TRBJ2-1; D may match TRBD1 or TRBD2 (5 bases each). TRBV23-1 is placed among ORFs of uncertain function. V lost 0 bases and J 2 bases, leaving 11 bases between the germline ends. The CDR3 spans 16 residues. The CDR3 bases are TGCGCCAGCAGTCAATCTTGGGGGAAGACCTACAATGAGCAGTTCTTC. Its translation is CASSQSWGKTYNEQFF.

This chain uses TRBV2 with TRBJ2-7; D is unresolved. The germline V and J ends were trimmed by 10 bases and 0 bases, with 22 bases remaining between them. The CDR3 contains 16 residues. The germline V gene has CDR1 SNHLY and CDR2 FYNNEI. The DNA of the CDR3 is TGTGCCACCACCAAACGGGTCTCCGTCTACTCCTACGAGCAGTACTTC. It codes for CATTKRVSVYSYEQYF. Full variable domain (missing parts from reference TRBV2 and TRBJ2-7): EPEVTQTPSHQVTQMGQEVILRCVPISNHLYFYWYRQILGQKVEFLVSFYNNEISEKSEIFDDQFSVERPDGSNFTLKIRSTKLEDSAMYFCATTKRVSVYSYEQYFGPGTRLTVT.

This clonotype was seen at least ten times. The chain links TRBV2 to TRBJ2-1, with D possibly TRBD1 on 5 matching bases. This CDR3 spans 14 amino acids. V lost 4 bases and J lost 5, with 12 bases in between. Germline V lookup: CDR1 SNHLY, CDR2 FYNNEI. The CDR3 loop is CASSAYVGHNEQFF. The CDR3 DNA reads TGTGCCAGCAGTGCGTACGTGGGGCACAATGAGCAGTTCTTC.

The rearrangement links TRBV7-2 to TRBJ2-1; D not certain. Germline values: CDR1 SGHTA, CDR2 FQGNSA. V dropped 7 bases and J dropped 4 bases, with 11 bases sitting between them. CDR3 size: 13 residues. The CDR3 DNA sequence: TGTGCCAGCACCCAGGCCCCATACAATGAGCAGTTCTTC. It codes for CASTQAPYNEQFF.

This clonotype was observed a handful of times. CDR3 in amino acids: CASSFSQGVYEQYF. The CDR3 DNA reads as TGTGCCAGCAGCTTTAGTCAGGGGGTGTACGAGCAGTACTTC. The gene calls are TRBV5-5 and TRBJ2-7, with 7 bases identical to TRBD1. The CDR3 spans 14 residues. CDR1 is SGHKS and CDR2 is YYEKEE in the germline V gene (reference sequence). J was trimmed by 4 bases and V by 2 bases; bases with no gene match: 6.

This clonotype came up many times. This chain connects TRBV2 to TRBJ2-6, with D perhaps matching TRBD1 or TRBD2 (5 bases each). V shed 4 bases and J shed 0 bases, with 10 bases lying between them. Germline V gene lookup returns CDR1 SNHLY and CDR2 FYNNEI. The CDR3 has 16 amino acids. This CDR3 is CASSGAGASGANVLTF. CDR3 coding DNA: TGTGCCAGCAGTGGGGCCGGGGCCTCTGGGGCCAACGTCCTGACTTTC.

This clonotype was picked up a small number of times. The J gene is TRBJ1-6, the V gene TRBV7-2; D remains unclear. Trimming removed 3 bases at V and 8 bases at J, with 14 bases between. CDR3 length: 15 amino acids. Per the germline V gene, CDR1 is SGHTA and CDR2 is FQGNSA. The CDR3 coding sequence is TGTGCCAGCAGCTTGATTGGACTTGGGGATTCACCCCTCCACTTT. Its protein is CASSLIGLGDSPLHF. Full variable domain (outside the CDR3, taken from reference TRBV7-2 and TRBJ1-6): GAGVSQSPSNKVTEKGKDVELRCDPISGHTALYWYRQSLGQGLEFLIYFQGNSAPDKSGLPSDRFSAERTGGSVSTLTIQRTQQEDSAVYLCASSLIGLGDSPLHFGNGTRLTVT.

This clonotype was seen a handful of times. This chain uses TRBV20-1 with TRBJ2-7; 13 bases are a match to TRBD2. CDR1 and CDR2 (germline): DFQATT, SNEGSKA (reference sequence). V lost 5 bases, J lost 7 bases, and 8 bases stayed unmatched. The CDR3 is 14 amino acids. The CDR3 DNA is TGCAGTGCTCGGTCGGGACTAGCGGGGAGGGAGCAGTACTTC. Translating it yields CSARSGLAGREQYF.

V usage is TRBV12-3 or TRBV12-4 and J usage is TRBJ1-6; no definite D call. The ends were cut back, 6 bases at V and 9 bases at J, with 15 bases in the middle. The CDR3 length is 14 residues. The CDR3 protein is CASSAMDRSSPLHF. The CDR3 DNA sequence: TGTGCCAGCAGCGCGATGGACCGCAGTTCACCCCTCCACTTT.

This clonotype was observed a handful of times. Here the CDR3 reads CASRGTRSYEQYF. The CDR3 DNA is TGTGCCAGCAGAGGGACACGCTCCTACGAGCAGTACTTC. V is TRBV2 and J is TRBJ2-7; tentatively, D is TRBD1 (6 bases). CDR3 size: 13 residues. From germline, CDR1 is SNHLY and CDR2 FYNNEI. V was clipped by 6 bases and J by 0 bases, with 9 bases between them.

This clonotype was recorded at least ten times. CDR3 protein: CASSQDRGTWDTEAFF. The CDR3 nucleotides are TGTGCCAGCAGCCAGGACAGGGGGACGTGGGACACTGAAGCTTTCTTT. V and J are TRBV5-4 and TRBJ1-1, with TRBD1 matching 10 bases. The length of the CDR3 is 16 residues. Germline V lookup: CDR1 SGHNT, CDR2 YYREEE (reference sequence). Trimming removed 4 bases from V and 3 bases from J; junction bases left unmatched: 9.

This clonotype was detected ten times or more. V usage is TRBV20-1 and J usage is TRBJ1-2; 9 nucleotides agree with TRBD1. Looked up from germline, CDR1 is DFQATT and CDR2 is SNEGSKA (reference sequence). CDR3 length equals 14 residues. V was clipped by 6 bases and J by 4 bases; unmatched bases: 9. The DNA of the CDR3 is TGCAGTGCGTTCACACAGGGGGCAGGCTATGGCTACACCTTC. Translating it yields CSAFTQGAGYGYTF.

This clonotype has just a few counts. V usage is TRBV27 and J usage is TRBJ1-1; the D gene is possibly TRBD1 (5 bases). The germline V and J ends were trimmed by 6 bases and 8 bases, with 22 bases remaining between them. The CDR3 contains 15 residues. Germline-derived CDR1 and CDR2 are MNHEY and SMNVEV (reference sequence). For the CDR3, the DNA is TGTGCCAGCAGCTATACCGCGATAGGGGATGGAGAAGCTTTCTTT. Its protein is CASSYTAIGDGEAFF.

This clonotype was counted many times. The chain combines TRBV21-1 with TRBJ2-3; no check of the table's D call, TRBD2, against the DNA was made. TRBV21-1 is given as a pseudogene. This CDR3 contains 18 residues. CDR3 nucleotides: TGTGCCAGCAGCAAAGGGGGAACTAGCGGGCCGAGCACAGATACGCAGTATTTT. This sequence encodes CASSKGGTSGPSTDTQYF.

This chain uses TRBV5-1 with TRBJ1-2; D remains ambiguous. V was clipped by 0 bases and J by 6 bases, with 6 bases between them. Germline CDR1 SGHRS, CDR2 YFSETQ. The CDR3 has 12 amino acids. For the CDR3, the DNA is TGCGCCAGCAGCTTGGTTCCGAATGGCTACACCTTC. Translating gives CASSLVPNGYTF.

The chain employs TRBV10-3 and TRBJ2-3; 9 positions match TRBD2. V dropped 0 bases and J dropped 2; count of bases not matched to a gene: 3. Per the germline V gene, CDR1 is ENHRY and CDR2 is SYGVKD. The CDR3 consists of 16 residues. For the CDR3, the DNA is TGTGCCATCAGTGAGTCCCTAGCGGGATTCACAGATACGCAGTATTTT. It translates to CAISESLAGFTDTQYF.

The CDR3 protein is CASRRWQGKETQYF. In DNA form, the CDR3 reads TGTGCCAGCCGCAGGTGGCAGGGAAAAGAGACCCAGTACTTC. The J gene is TRBJ2-5, the V gene TRBV12-3 or TRBV12-4, with a tentative D call TRBD1 (5 bases). This CDR3 is built from 14 residues. Deletions cut 8 bases from V and 3 bases from J, with 16 bases between.

The gene calls are TRBV6-1 and TRBJ1-5; D not certain. The V end lost 4 bases, the J end lost 7 bases, and 17 bases lay between the germline ends. Germline CDR1 is MNHNS and CDR2 is SASEGT. There are 15 residues in the CDR3. CDR3 nucleotides: TGTGCCAGCAGTGGAGGGCCCAGAGACCGGCAGCCCCAGCATTTT. It yields the protein CASSGGPRDRQPQHF.

The chain carries TRBV4-1 and TRBJ1-5; 8 nucleotides line up with TRBD1. Per the germline V gene, CDR1 is MGHRA and CDR2 is YSYEKL. The J segment lost 6 bases and the V segment lost 4 bases, leaving 8 bases of the junction unmatched. The length of the CDR3 is 15 residues. The CDR3 protein is CASSPGQGEVQPQHF. The CDR3 region has the DNA TGCGCCAGCAGCCCCGGACAGGGAGAGGTTCAGCCCCAGCATTTT.

The chain carries TRBV6-5 and TRBJ2-1; D not certain. V lost 6 bases, J lost 8 bases, and 20 bases lay in between. This CDR3 has 15 amino acids. Germline V gene lookup returns CDR1 MNHEY and CDR2 SVGAGI. The CDR3 reads CASRPTLTSWHEQFF. The CDR3 nucleotides are TGTGCCAGCAGACCAACCTTGACAAGCTGGCATGAGCAGTTCTTC.